This is a list of T cell receptor beta chains from one sample in a study of T cells in Graves' hyperthyroidism and ophthalmopathy. TCRdb re-called the multiplex PCR reads through MiXCR, storing one row per CDR3 protein. The sample holds more than 95,000 distinct CDR3 sequences, around 50% seen once. Sequencing used blood. These TCRs come from a man aged 35 to 55 with Graves' hyperthyroidism. The CDR3 runs from the conserved cysteine through the conserved F or W. D genes are given only for firm matches. Only some rows state a clone size, as once, few, many or a class for expanded clones.

clone_size j_call v_call d_call cdr3_aa cdr3_nt
many TRBJ1-5 TRBV14 . CASSQGAGAGQPQHF TGTGCCAGCAGCCAAGGAGCGGGGGCAGGGCAGCCCCAGCATTTT
many TRBJ2-1 TRBV20-1 . CSARANEQFF TGCAGTGCTAGAGCGAATGAGCAGTTCTTC
many TRBJ2-7 TRBV5-5 . CASSLVLGSALEQYF TGTGCCAGCAGCTTGGTCCTCGGGTCGGCCCTCGAGCAGTACTTC
few TRBJ1-1 TRBV18 . CASSPSENTEAFF TGTGCCAGCTCACCCTCAGAGAACACTGAAGCTTTCTTT
many TRBJ2-1 TRBV2 . CASGGDTSYNEQFF TGTGCCAGCGGGGGGGACACCTCCTACAATGAGCAGTTCTTC
. TRBJ1-6 TRBV13 . CASRERRSGPLHF TGTGCCAGTCGGGAGAGGAGAAGCGGACCCCTCCACTTT
many TRBJ2-3 TRBV5-1 . CASSYTGIFSTDTQYF TGCGCCAGCAGCTACACCGGGATTTTCAGCACAGATACGCAGTATTTT
. TRBJ2-3 TRBV6-2/TRBV6-3 TRBD2 CASRTGRLGLRGRWTDTQYF TGTGCCAGCAGGACGGGCCGGCTTGGATTGCGCGGGAGGTGGACAGATACGCAGTATTTT
few TRBJ1-2 TRBV11-2 . CASSPDGLPIDGYTF TGTGCCAGCTCACCGGACGGACTGCCAATAGATGGCTACACCTTC
. TRBJ1-4 TRBV2 . CASSEVGATNEKLFF TGTGCCAGCAGTGAAGTGGGTGCAACCAATGAAAAACTGTTTTTT
. TRBJ2-3 TRBV11-3 TRBD2 CASSLGRGATDTQYF TGTGCCAGCAGCTTAGGGCGGGGGGCCACAGATACGCAGTATTTT
many TRBJ1-6 TRBV5-5 . CASSTPWGNDNSPLHF TGTGCCAGCAGCACACCGTGGGGGAATGATAATTCACCCCTCCACTTT
few TRBJ1-1 TRBV28 . CASSLALVGLEAFF TGTGCCAGCAGTTTGGCCCTGGTGGGGCTTGAAGCTTTCTTT
. TRBJ2-5 TRBV7-2 . CASSLRGAGGETQYF TGTGCCAGCAGCTTAAGGGGAGCGGGCGGGGAGACCCAGTACTTC
. TRBJ2-3 TRBV7-3 TRBD2 CASGLTSGVADTQYF TGTGCCAGCGGACTGACTAGCGGTGTGGCAGATACGCAGTATTTT
. TRBJ1-5 TRBV20-1 . CSATNRVSGQPQHF TGCAGTGCTACCAACAGGGTCTCGGGACAGCCCCAGCATTTT
. TRBJ1-5 TRBV7-8 . CASSLATGLNNQPQHF TGTGCCAGCAGCTTAGCAACAGGGCTAAACAATCAGCCCCAGCATTTT
many TRBJ2-3 TRBV12-3/TRBV12-4 . CASSPRGALTDTQYF TGTGCCAGCTCTCCTAGGGGAGCGCTCACAGATACGCAGTATTTT
. TRBJ2-1 TRBV7-6 . CASSSAGASWFF TGTGCCAGCAGCTCGGCGGGGGCGTCTTGGTTCTTC
many TRBJ2-5 TRBV20-1 TRBD1 CSARATGLQETQYF TGCAGTGCCCGAGCGACAGGGTTGCAAGAGACCCAGTACTTC
. TRBJ1-1 TRBV7-9 . CASSLAQTSEAFF TGTGCCAGCAGCTTAGCGCAGACGTCTGAAGCTTTCTTT
. TRBJ1-3 TRBV7-9 . CASSLAGGRVLSGNTIYF TGTGCCAGCAGCTTAGCGGGCGGGAGGGTACTCTCTGGAAACACCATATATTTT
. TRBJ2-5 TRBV20-1 TRBD2 CSAQRGETQYF TGCAGTGCCCAGCGGGGGGAGACCCAGTACTTC
many TRBJ1-1 TRBV20-1 . CSVGTARLNTEAFF TGCAGTGTTGGGACGGCACGTTTGAACACTGAAGCTTTCTTT
many TRBJ1-1 TRBV9 . CASTAFADRNTEAFF TGTGCCAGCACCGCATTTGCTGACAGGAACACTGAAGCTTTCTTT
many TRBJ2-6 TRBV15 . CATSRSYGANVLTF TGTGCCACCAGCAGATCCTATGGGGCCAACGTCCTGACTTTC
. TRBJ1-4 TRBV6-6 . CASSYSSRDGSEKLFF TGTGCCAGCAGTTACTCTAGCAGGGATGGCAGTGAAAAACTGTTTTTT
many TRBJ1-1 TRBV14 TRBD1 CASSPQRQGAFEAFF TGTGCCAGCAGCCCTCAACGGCAGGGGGCATTTGAAGCTTTCTTT
. TRBJ1-2 TRBV6-1 . CAISLSGFTF TGTGCCATCAGTCTAAGCGGCTTCACCTTC
. TRBJ1-2 TRBV2 . CASNADGNYGYTF TGTGCCAGCAATGCGGACGGAAACTATGGCTACACCTTC
. TRBJ2-3 TRBV2 TRBD2 CASTGLAGSDTQYF TGTGCCAGCACGGGACTAGCGGGGTCAGATACGCAGTATTTT
medium-sized TRBJ2-2 TRBV9 . CASSVDSGELFF TGTGCCAGCAGCGTAGATTCCGGGGAGCTGTTTTTT
few TRBJ2-5 TRBV18 . CASSSGRGETQYF TGTGCCAGCTCCTCGGGCCGCGGGGAGACCCAGTACTTC
. TRBJ1-2 TRBV3-1 . CASSQDLKGYTF TGTGCCAGCAGCCAAGATCTTAAGGGCTACACCTTC
many TRBJ2-5 TRBV5-1 TRBD2 CASSTGLGGLGETQYF TGCGCCAGCAGCACGGGACTGGGAGGGCTTGGAGAGACCCAGTACTTC
many TRBJ2-3 TRBV5-5 . CASSPILGSTDTQYF TGTGCCAGCAGCCCGATACTAGGGAGCACAGATACGCAGTATTTT
many TRBJ1-5 TRBV20-1 . CSAVGIAGNQPQHF TGCAGTGCCGTGGGTATAGCTGGCAATCAGCCCCAGCATTTT
once TRBJ2-2 TRBV24-1 TRBD2 CATSEGTSGREWITRELFF TGTGCCACCAGTGAAGGGACTAGCGGGAGGGAGTGGATCACCAGGGAGCTGTTTTTT
many TRBJ1-4 TRBV5-8 . CASSLIRATNEKLFF TGTGCCAGCAGCTTAATAAGGGCAACTAATGAAAAACTGTTTTTT
. TRBJ1-1 TRBV7-2 . CASSRSRGGATEAFF TGTGCCAGCAGCCGAAGCAGGGGCGGTGCCACGGAAGCTTTCTTT
. TRBJ1-1 TRBV20-1 . CSARDGLGTEAFF TGCAGTGCTAGAGATGGTTTAGGGACTGAAGCTTTCTTT
once TRBJ2-7 TRBV19 TRBD2 CASSWTSGSGEQYF TGTGCCAGTAGTTGGACTAGCGGGAGTGGAGAGCAGTACTTC
many TRBJ2-1 TRBV24-1 . CATSSANEQFF TGTGCCACCAGCAGTGCAAATGAGCAGTTCTTC
. TRBJ2-7 TRBV29-1 . CSVEGLRSEGYEQYF TGCAGCGTTGAAGGTCTTCGAAGCGAGGGGTACGAGCAGTACTTC
many TRBJ2-1 TRBV2 . CASKPPSSYNEQFF TGTGCCAGCAAGCCTCCGAGCTCCTACAATGAGCAGTTCTTC
. TRBJ2-3 TRBV15 TRBD1 CATEDPGTGTDTQYF TGTGCCACCGAAGATCCCGGGACAGGGACAGATACGCAGTATTTT
many TRBJ2-7 TRBV10-3 . CAISDPKGAMSSYEQYF TGTGCCATCAGTGACCCCAAGGGTGCCATGAGCTCCTACGAGCAGTACTTC
many TRBJ1-5 TRBV6-1 . CASSFRDSNQPQHF TGTGCCAGCAGTTTCCGGGACAGCAATCAGCCCCAGCATTTT
. TRBJ2-5 TRBV6-2/TRBV6-3 TRBD2 CACSPTSRYGETQYF TGTGCCTGCAGCCCGACTAGCCGCTATGGGGAGACCCAGTACTTC
many TRBJ2-1 TRBV5-8 TRBD2 CASSLAGRGGYNEQFF TGTGCCAGCAGCTTGGCCGGGCGGGGGGGATACAATGAGCAGTTCTTC
. TRBJ2-5 TRBV29-1 . CSVEPHEETQYF TGCAGCGTAGAGCCCCACGAGGAGACCCAGTACTTC
. TRBJ2-1 TRBV29-1 . CSVAPSGRGRNEQFF TGCAGCGTAGCCCCATCAGGGAGGGGGAGGAATGAGCAGTTCTTC
many TRBJ2-1 TRBV7-2 . CASSAAGRGYNEQFF TGTGCCAGCAGCGCCGCGGGACGAGGATACAATGAGCAGTTCTTC
. TRBJ2-2 TRBV29-1 . CSVEEVSGGELFF TGCAGCGTTGAAGAGGTCAGTGGGGGGGAGCTGTTTTTT
. TRBJ2-4 TRBV6-5 TRBD1 CASSWDSAAKNIQYF TGTGCCAGCAGCTGGGACAGTGCGGCCAAAAACATTCAGTACTTC
. TRBJ2-3 TRBV2 TRBD1 CATTGQGADTQYF TGTGCCACCACGGGACAGGGGGCAGATACGCAGTATTTT
many TRBJ2-2 TRBV9 . CASSVAGGNTGELFF TGTGCCAGCAGCGTAGCCGGAGGGAACACCGGGGAGCTGTTTTTT
. TRBJ2-3 TRBV7-9 . CASSLATDCTDTQYF TGTGCCAGCAGCTTAGCGACGGACTGCACAGATACGCAGTATTTT
. TRBJ1-1 TRBV6-1 . CASSESGLDTEAFF TGCGCCAGCAGTGAATCGGGACTTGACACGGAAGCTTTCTTT